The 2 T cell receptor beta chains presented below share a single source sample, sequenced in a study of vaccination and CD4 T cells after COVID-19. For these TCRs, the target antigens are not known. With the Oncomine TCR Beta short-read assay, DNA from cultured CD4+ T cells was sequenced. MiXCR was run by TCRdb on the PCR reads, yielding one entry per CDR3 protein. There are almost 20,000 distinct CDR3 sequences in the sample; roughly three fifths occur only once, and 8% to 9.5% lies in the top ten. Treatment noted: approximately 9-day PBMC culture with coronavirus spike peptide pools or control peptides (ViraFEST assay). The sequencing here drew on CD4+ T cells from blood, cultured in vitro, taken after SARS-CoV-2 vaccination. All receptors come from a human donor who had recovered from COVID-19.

The DNA for the CDR3 is TGTGCCAGCAGCATTGACGGCGGGGGCTACACCTTC. As protein: CASSIDGGGYTF. The gene calls are TRBV7-2 and TRBJ1-2, with D unresolved. CDR3 length: 12 amino acids. CDR1 and CDR2 from the germline V gene are SGHTA and FQGNSA. The V and J ends lost 5 bases and 8 bases respectively, with 12 bases between them.

For the CDR3, the DNA is TGTGCCAGCAGCCTCGGGCAGGCGAACACTGAAGCTTTCTTT. Residues: CASSLGQANTEAFF. V and J are TRBV27 and TRBJ1-1; no clear D gene. The germline gives CDR1 MNHEY, CDR2 SMNVEV (reference sequence). The CDR3 extends over 14 amino acids. The V gene lost 6 bases and the J gene lost 1 base, with 12 bases spanning the gap.